These 15 T cell receptor beta chains came from one sample sequenced in a study of high-grade serous ovarian cancer treatment subgroups. Tumor samples were taken before definitive surgery or chemotherapy. Some clones are missing from TCRdb's copy, which holds only in-frame ones; the method was immunoSEQ multiplex PCR. The table has around 37,000 clones, approximately 81% seen once. The specimen was tumor tissue. The receptors derive from a human donor with high-grade serous ovarian cancer.

The chain recombines TRBV28 with TRBJ1-1; 7 bases are a match to TRBD1. Germline loops: CDR1 MDHEN, CDR2 SYDVKM. The CDR3 covers 13 residues. J was trimmed by 6 bases and V by 2 bases; bases with no gene match: 3. The CDR3 reads CASSLRGQPEAFF. The CDR3, as DNA: TGTGCCAGCAGTTTAAGGGGACAGCCTGAAGCTTTCTTT.

This clone came up once. This sequence joins TRBV19 and TRBJ2-5, with 7 bases lining up with TRBD2. V lost 6 bases, J lost 5 bases, and 15 bases stayed unmatched. This CDR3 has 16 residues. Germline lookup yields CDR1 LNHDA and CDR2 SQIVND (reference sequence). CDR3 bases: TGTGCCAGTAGGGCGAGCGGGACGGGATCGGGGGAGACCCAGTACTTC. It codes for CASRASGTGSGETQYF.

The chain is built from TRBV6-6 and TRBJ1-1; a possible D gene is TRBD1 (6 bases). The CDR3 covers 16 residues. Deletions cut 8 bases from V and 4 bases from J, with 23 bases between. The V gene's germline CDR1 is MNHNY and CDR2 SVGAGI (reference sequence). CDR3 sequence (DNA): TGTGCCAGCGGACTGACAGGTATCTGGCGGTCCACTGAAGCTTTCTTT. Translated, it gives CASGLTGIWRSTEAFF.

This clone showed up just once. This rearrangement joins TRBV12-5 to TRBJ2-2; TRBD1 matches 9 bases. Germline V gene data show CDR1 as LGHNT and CDR2 as FRNRAP. J gave up 7 bases and V 2 bases, and 5 bases lay outside the gene matches. This CDR3 comprises 15 residues. The CDR3 DNA follows: TGTGCTAGTGGTTTGATGACAGGGGGGGACGGGGAGCTGTTTTTT. Residues: CASGLMTGGDGELFF.

The chain links TRBV28 to TRBJ1-1; D gene uncertain. This CDR3 has 11 amino acids. CDR1 is MDHEN and CDR2 is SYDVKM in the germline V gene. Trimming removed 7 bases at V and 6 bases at J, with 9 bases between. The CDR3 sequence is CASTSLAEAFF. Written as DNA, the CDR3 is TGTGCCAGCACATCCCTAGCTGAAGCTTTCTTT.

V and J are TRBV10-3 and TRBJ2-7; 10 bases agree with TRBD2. CDR3 length: 14 amino acids. The junction had 7 bases not matched to a gene; V was cut back by 7 bases and J by 4 bases. The germline gives CDR1 ENHRY, CDR2 SYGVKD. The CDR3 reads CAINPGTSAYEQYF. CDR3 bases: TGTGCCATCAATCCCGGGACTAGCGCGTACGAGCAGTACTTC.

The genes are TRBV28 and TRBJ2-1; D is unclear. The CDR3 is 15 residues long. Germline CDR1 and CDR2: MDHEN and SYDVKM. V was cut by 5 bases and J by 1 base, with 12 bases left in between. This CDR3 reads CASSRRPESYNEQFF. The CDR3 DNA reads as TGTGCCAGCAGTCGACGGCCCGAATCCTACAATGAGCAGTTCTTC. The full variable domain, completed using reference TRBV28 and TRBJ2-1, is DVKVTQSSRYLVKRTGEKVFLECVQDMDHENMFWYRQDPGLGLRLIYFSYDVKMKEKGDIPEGYSVSREKKERFSLILESASTNQTSMYLCASSRRPESYNEQFFGPGTRLTVL.

This sequence joins TRBV18 and TRBJ1-5, with D uncertain. The CDR3 contains 15 residues. V was cut by 2 bases and J by 3 bases, with 11 bases left in between. Germline loops: CDR1 KGHSH, CDR2 LQKENI. CDR3 protein: CASSPVRGPNQPQHF. As DNA, the CDR3 is TGTGCCAGCTCACCAGTCAGAGGGCCCAATCAGCCCCAGCATTTT. Variable domain in full (rest from reference TRBV18 and TRBJ1-5): NAGVMQNPRHLVRRRGQEARLRCSPMKGHSHVYWYRQLPEEGLKFMVYLQKENIIDESGMPKERFSAEFPKEGPSILRIQQVVRGDSAAYFCASSPVRGPNQPQHFGDGTRLSIL.

The chain joins TRBV14 to TRBJ1-1, with a tentative D call TRBD1 (5 bases). Trimming took 4 bases from V and 2 from J, leaving 11 bases between them. This CDR3 has 14 residues. Germline V CDR1 and CDR2: SGHDN, FVKESK. The CDR3 DNA follows: TGTGCCAGCAGCCCCCCTCAGGGAAACACTGAAGCTTTCTTT. Translated, it gives CASSPPQGNTEAFF.

The rearrangement links TRBV5-4 to TRBJ2-3; D ambiguous. The germline gives CDR1 SGHNT, CDR2 YYREEE (reference sequence). The CDR3 length is 13 residues. The V end lost 1 base, the J end lost 6 bases, and 9 bases lay between the germline ends. Written as DNA, the CDR3 is TGTGCCAGCAGCTTGCACAACGGTGATACGCAGTATTTT. Protein sequence: CASSLHNGDTQYF.

The sample holds a few counts of this clone. The gene calls are TRBV19 and TRBJ2-3, with D unresolved. Trimming left V 3 bases short and J 1 base short, with 5 bases between. CDR3 length: 13 residues. Germline V gene lookup returns CDR1 LNHDA and CDR2 SQIVND (reference sequence). The DNA for the CDR3 is TGTGCCAGTAGTATGCAGGGCACAGATACGCAGTATTTT. This gives the protein CASSMQGTDTQYF.

The rearrangement links TRBV4-3 to TRBJ1-3, with D possibly matching TRBD1 (5 bases). CDR3 length equals 17 residues. The V gene lost 0 bases and the J gene lost 0 bases, with 12 bases spanning the gap. The V gene's germline CDR1 is LGHNA and CDR2 YSLEER. CDR3 sequence: CASSQEGQPCSGNTIYF. In DNA form, the CDR3 reads TGCGCCAGCAGCCAAGAGGGGCAGCCCTGCTCTGGAAACACCATATATTTT.

This chain joins TRBV7-9 and TRBJ1-1; 8 bases map to TRBD1. The ends lost 4 bases at V and 4 bases at J; junction bases unmatched: 5. The CDR3 loop spans 14 amino acids. The germline V gene has CDR1 SEHNR and CDR2 FQNEAQ (reference sequence). Here the CDR3 DNA reads TGTGCCAGCAGCTCAAGACAGGGGACCACTGAAGCTTTCTTT. Translated: CASSSRQGTTEAFF.

The V call is TRBV19, the J call TRBJ2-3, with 12 bases aligning to TRBD2. Germline trimming cut 6 bases from V and 6 bases from J; bases unmatched to any gene: 4. The CDR3 consists of 14 residues. Germline values: CDR1 LNHDA, CDR2 SQIVND (reference sequence). CDR3 nucleotide sequence: TGTGCCAGTAGGACCCTAGCGGGAGGGGATACGCAGTATTTT. The encoded protein is CASRTLAGGDTQYF. The full variable domain, with the rest looked up from reference TRBV19 and TRBJ2-3, is DGGITQSPKYLFRKEGQNVTLSCEQNLNHDAMYWYRQDPGQGLRLIYYSQIVNDFQKGDIAEGYSVSREKKESFPLTVTSAQKNPTAFYLCASRTLAGGDTQYFGPGTRLTVL.

This clone was detected only once. This chain links TRBV28 with TRBJ1-5; the D is unclear. The V end lost 4 bases, the J end lost 2 bases, and 3 bases lay between the germline ends. This CDR3 contains 12 residues. Germline V gene sequence: CDR1 MDHEN, CDR2 SYDVKM. The CDR3 region has the DNA TGTGCCAGCAGTTCGGGCAATCAGCCCCAGCATTTT. It specifies CASSSGNQPQHF.